Listed below are T cell receptor beta chains from one sample, sequenced in a study of blood T cell repertoires in COVID-19. Assay used: immunoSEQ multiplex PCR; TCRdb lists only in-frame clones, some missing. The sample contains approximately 110,000 clones, 65% to 90% of which appear only once. Input material: peripheral blood. All receptors derive from a man over 45 with acute or convalescent COVID-19. Each CDR3 is given with its conserved first and last residue.

j_gene: TRBJ1-4
v_gene: TRBV9
CDR3aa: CASSVSTRADKLFF

j_gene: TRBJ2-5
v_gene: TRBV24-1
CDR3aa: CATRAGGGLETQYF

j_gene: TRBJ2-3
v_gene: TRBV13
CDR3aa: CASSSLADLDSTDTQYF

j_gene: TRBJ1-1
v_gene: TRBV11-2
CDR3aa: CASSRTGTYTEAFF

j_gene: TRBJ2-7
v_gene: TRBV3-1/TRBV3-2
CDR3aa: CASSPGQGPDYEQYF

j_gene: NA
v_gene: TRBV28
CDR3aa: CASAEGSSYEQYF

j_gene: TRBJ1-1
v_gene: TRBV30
CDR3aa: CAWSFTGTEAFF

j_gene: TRBJ1-3
v_gene: TRBV6-1
CDR3aa: CASSEPDMITDSGNTIYF

j_gene: TRBJ2-1
v_gene: TRBV6-5
CDR3aa: CASSYGRNNEQFF

j_gene: TRBJ2-7
v_gene: TRBV18
CDR3aa: CASSTRDPVYEQYF

j_gene: TRBJ2-1
v_gene: TRBV18
CDR3aa: CASSPNGASGRDEQFF

j_gene: TRBJ1-5
v_gene: TRBV4-1
CDR3aa: CASSQPRGTNQPQHF

j_gene: TRBJ1-5
v_gene: TRBV6-6
CDR3aa: CASTATARNNQPQHF

j_gene: TRBJ1-6
v_gene: TRBV7-6
CDR3aa: CASSLAGQGNNSPLHF

j_gene: TRBJ2-3
v_gene: TRBV30
CDR3aa: CAWREGASTDTQYF

j_gene: TRBJ1-6
v_gene: TRBV6-4
CDR3aa: CASSDDPGVNSPLHF

j_gene: TRBJ1-6
v_gene: TRBV19
CDR3aa: CASSILTGDYRDSPLHF

j_gene: TRBJ2-7
v_gene: TRBV10-3
CDR3aa: CATGTGKVVEQYF

j_gene: TRBJ2-7
v_gene: TRBV5-1
CDR3aa: CASSFKGSGGYEQYF

j_gene: TRBJ2-3
v_gene: TRBV5-6
CDR3aa: CASSLEEGWRTDTQYF

j_gene: TRBJ1-5
v_gene: TRBV7-8
CDR3aa: CASSSDRGRNIGNQPQHF

j_gene: TRBJ1-1
v_gene: TRBV5-1
CDR3aa: CASSLGGTGMNTEAFF

j_gene: TRBJ2-7
v_gene: TRBV27
CDR3aa: CASSPVSAGGPYEQYF

j_gene: TRBJ2-7
v_gene: TRBV7-9
CDR3aa: CASSLSINEQYF

j_gene: TRBJ2-2
v_gene: TRBV7-2
CDR3aa: CASSGTGGLTGELFF

j_gene: TRBJ2-1
v_gene: TRBV18
CDR3aa: CASAPDRDSYNEQFF

j_gene: TRBJ2-2
v_gene: TRBV4-1
CDR3aa: CASSQVRGRDTGELFF

j_gene: TRBJ2-7
v_gene: TRBV7-8
CDR3aa: CASSLSPALSGLSSYEQYF

j_gene: TRBJ1-4
v_gene: TRBV18
CDR3aa: CASSRTEGEKLFF